This TCR beta chain comes out of a study of blood T cell repertoires in COVID-19. In the authors' workflow: The authors estimated nucleated cell counts from reference gene primer amplification. Assay: immunoSEQ multiplex PCR; the TCRdb copy retains only in-frame clones and omits some. The V and J calls and clone size were taken over from that table, and D and trimming were inferred from the DNA. The sample gives 150,000 to 200,000 clones, around 75% of which show up once; 6% is in the top ten. CDR1 is MNHEY, CDR2 SVGAGI, per germline. The CDR3 extends over 14 amino acids. V gave up 6 bases and J gave up 0 bases, with 11 bases separating them. Seattle enrolled patients during active infection and tracked them longitudinally.

J is TRBJ2-5 and V is TRBV6-5; D is perhaps TRBD1 (6 bases). The sample consisted of peripheral blood. The clonotype was recovered from a woman aged 35 to 49 with COVID-19, enrolled during active disease. CDR3 amino acids: CASSPGHHQETQYF. The DNA for the CDR3 is TGTGCCAGCAGCCCGGGACACCACCAAGAGACCCAGTACTTC.